These 2 T cell receptor beta chains share one sample of origin, sequenced in a study of T-cell memory formation after mild COVID-19. TCRdb independently ran MiXCR on the 5' RACE reads; one entry per CDR3 protein. The sample yields around 470,000 distinct CDR3 sequences, 20% seen once. Sequenced: PBMCs or a T cell subset sorted from them (not recorded which). The origin of the receptors is an adult woman who had mild COVID-19 (a few samples of this study predate the infection). Cell type and time point are not known.

The chain joins TRBV7-9 to TRBJ2-1; D ambiguous. V lost 3 bases and J lost 7, with 7 bases in between. The CDR3 is 12 residues long. The germline CDR1 and CDR2 sequences are SEHNR and FQNEAQ (reference sequence). The CDR3 sequence is CASSFTRNEQFF. The CDR3 DNA reads as TGTGCCAGCAGCTTTACCAGGAATGAGCAGTTCTTC.

This clonotype was seen a handful of times. This chain connects TRBV7-9 to TRBJ2-5; 10 bases match TRBD1. The ends lost 6 bases at V and 5 bases at J; junction bases unmatched: 6. This CDR3 has 14 residues. Germline V gives CDR1 SEHNR, CDR2 FQNEAQ (reference sequence). CDR3 nucleotides: TGTGCCAGCAGACCTCCGGGACAGGGGGAGACCCAGTACTTC. Its translation: CASRPPGQGETQYF.